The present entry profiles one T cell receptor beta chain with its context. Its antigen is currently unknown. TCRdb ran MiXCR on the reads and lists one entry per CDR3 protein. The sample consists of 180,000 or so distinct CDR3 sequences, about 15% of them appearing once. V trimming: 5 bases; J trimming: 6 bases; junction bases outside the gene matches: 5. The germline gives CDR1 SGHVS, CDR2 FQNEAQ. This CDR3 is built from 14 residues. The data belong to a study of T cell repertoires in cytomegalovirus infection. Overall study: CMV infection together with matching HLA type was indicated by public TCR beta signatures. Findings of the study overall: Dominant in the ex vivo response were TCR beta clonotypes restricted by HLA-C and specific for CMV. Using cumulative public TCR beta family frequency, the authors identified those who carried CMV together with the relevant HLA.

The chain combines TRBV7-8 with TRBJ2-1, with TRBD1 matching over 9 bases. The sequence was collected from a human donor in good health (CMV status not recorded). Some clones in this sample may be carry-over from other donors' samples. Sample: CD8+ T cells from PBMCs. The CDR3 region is CASSRDRDFNEQFF. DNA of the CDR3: TGTGCCAGCAGCCGGGACAGGGATTTCAATGAGCAGTTCTTC.